This T cell receptor (beta chain) was observed in a study of response to subunit inactivated influenza vaccine. There are a few counts of this clonotype. Its target is not known. The V end lost 5 bases, the J end lost 3 bases, and 15 bases lay between the germline ends. CDR3 length: 15 residues. Per the germline V gene, CDR1 is SGHNT and CDR2 is YENEEA. Study-wide points: The study's authors posited that every seasonal influenza vaccination enlists few new T cells.

TCRdb re-called the RT-PCR reads through MiXCR, storing one row per CDR3 protein. This repertoire shows about 530,000 distinct CDR3 sequences, about 10% found once; its top ten account for about a tenth. This clonotype was sampled from a man aged 50 to 60 who received an inactivated influenza vaccine. The rearrangement uses TRBV11-3 and TRBJ2-3; D may be TRBD2 (5 bases). The input for sequencing was PBMCs from blood, taken on the day of vaccination. CDR3 nucleotides: TGTGCCAGCAGCAAACGGACTGGTGGAACAGATACGCAGTATTTT. Its protein is CASSKRTGGTDTQYF.